This entry features one T cell receptor beta chain sequence. Antigen specificity is unknown. Donors each provided 7.5 to 10 milliliters of peripheral blood. The total RNA that was extracted per sample amounted to at least 6 micrograms. This sample stems from a study of blood T cells in healthy people across ages. Primed by a sample-barcoded 5' primer and a J-beta primer mix, a second PCR proceeded for 7 to 11 cycles. TCRdb ran MiXCR on the 5' RACE reads and lists one entry per CDR3 protein. The sample shows about 290,000 distinct CDR3 sequences, roughly 26% of them seen only once. Notes on the study in general: Age showed a roughly linear inverse relationship with TCR beta diversity per million T cells. TCR beta diversity was tightly associated with the proportion of naive T cells.

The TCR originated in a woman between 65 and 79 years old in good health. The sample was blood.

DNA of the CDR3: TGCAGTGCTAGTGACGCACGAGGGTCCCTAGGCTACACCTTC. Protein sequence: CSASDARGSLGYTF. The V call is TRBV20-1, the J call TRBJ1-2, with no clear D. CDR1 and CDR2 (germline): DFQATT, SNEGSKA (reference sequence). V shed 3 bases and J shed 8 bases, with 19 bases lying between them. CDR3 length: 14 amino acids.